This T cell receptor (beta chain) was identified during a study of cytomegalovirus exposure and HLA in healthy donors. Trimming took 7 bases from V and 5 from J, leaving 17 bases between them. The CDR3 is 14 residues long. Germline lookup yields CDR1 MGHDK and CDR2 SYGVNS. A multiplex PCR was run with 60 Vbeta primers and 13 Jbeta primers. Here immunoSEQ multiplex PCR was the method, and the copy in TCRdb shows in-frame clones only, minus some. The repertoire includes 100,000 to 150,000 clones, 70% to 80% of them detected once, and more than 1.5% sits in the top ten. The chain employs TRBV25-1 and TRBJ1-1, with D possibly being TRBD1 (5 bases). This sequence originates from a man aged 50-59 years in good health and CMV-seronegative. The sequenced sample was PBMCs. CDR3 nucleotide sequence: TGTGCCAGCACCCTGGGGGGGGTGAGAACTGAAGCTTTCTTT. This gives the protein CASTLGGVRTEAFF.